A single sample gave rise to the 25 T cell receptor beta chains below, sequenced in a study of blood T cell repertoires in COVID-19. The assay was immunoSEQ multiplex PCR, and TCRdb's table has in-frame clones only and misses some. The sample carries around 170,000 clones, more than 80% recorded once. The sequenced sample was peripheral blood. The source is a man aged 60 to 69 with acute or convalescent COVID-19.

The chain combines TRBV7-2 with TRBJ1-2; D remains ambiguous. CDR1 and CDR2 (germline): SGHTA, FQGNSA. The length of the CDR3 is 13 residues. Deletions cut 8 bases from V and 4 bases from J, with 14 bases between. In DNA, the CDR3 is TGTGCCAGCCACTTCATGCTAGGCTATGGCTACACCTTC. Its protein product is CASHFMLGYGYTF.

The V call is TRBV3-1 (or the pseudogene TRBV3-2), the J call TRBJ1-2, with D tentatively TRBD1 (5 bases). CDR3 length: 15 residues. The V end was cut by 4 bases, the J end by 5 bases, with 17 bases between. The germline gives CDR1 LGHDT, CDR2 YNNKEL (reference sequence). The CDR3 here is CASSPRGSRWYGYTF. CDR3 in DNA: TGTGCCAGCAGCCCCCGGGGGTCGAGGTGGTATGGCTACACCTTC.

The chain joins TRBV19 to TRBJ1-5, with 8 nucleotides matching TRBD1. The CDR3 covers 16 residues. Germline V lookup: CDR1 LNHDA, CDR2 SQIVND (reference sequence). Trimming cost V 1 base and J 4 bases; bases outside gene matches: 6. The chain's CDR3 is CASSIAGTGQNQPQHF. The CDR3 DNA follows: TGTGCCAGTAGTATAGCGGGGACAGGTCAAAATCAGCCCCAGCATTTT.

The chain combines TRBV21-1 with TRBJ1-5. TRBV21-1 is deemed a pseudogene. The CDR3 contains 15 residues. CDR3 nucleotides: TGTGCCAGCAGCAAGGAGGGGACGAGCAATCAGCCCCAGCATTTT. It yields the protein CASSKEGTSNQPQHF.

The chain has TRBV11-3 and TRBJ2-3; TRBD1 matches at 12 bases. Germline values: CDR1 SGHNT, CDR2 YENEEA. The V and J ends lost 6 bases and 2 bases, in that order; junction bases with no gene match: 0. The CDR3 contains 14 residues. CDR3 region: CASRGQGATDTQYF. The DNA for the CDR3 is TGTGCCAGCAGGGGACAGGGGGCCACAGATACGCAGTATTTT.

The chain couples TRBV30 to TRBJ1-4, with a weak D call TRBD1 (5 bases). This CDR3 is 14 amino acids long. The V gene lost 0 bases and the J gene lost 8 bases, with 13 bases spanning the gap. Germline V gene sequence: CDR1 GTSNPN, CDR2 SVGIG (reference sequence). CDR3 region: CAWSVGREGEKLFF. The CDR3 region has the DNA TGTGCCTGGAGTGTAGGACGGGAGGGGGAAAAACTGTTTTTT.

This clone was seen only a few times. V and J are TRBV3-1 (or the pseudogene TRBV3-2) and TRBJ1-6; TRBD1 matches 10 bases. The CDR3 is made up of 15 amino acids. Germline lookup yields CDR1 LGHDT and CDR2 YNNKEL (reference sequence). V lost 4 bases to trimming and J lost 9 bases; unmatched junction nucleotides: 6. This chain's CDR3 is CASSPKGQGSSPLHF. The CDR3, as DNA: TGTGCCAGCAGCCCAAAGGGACAGGGGAGTTCACCCCTCCACTTT.

This rearrangement joins TRBV29-1 to TRBJ1-1; 9 bases align to TRBD1. This CDR3 has 14 residues. The germline gives CDR1 SQVTM, CDR2 ANQGSEA. The ends lost 6 bases at V and 1 base at J; junction bases unmatched: 6. The CDR3 coding sequence is TGCAGCGTCGGCCCGGGACAGGGGAACACTGAAGCTTTCTTT. Translated: CSVGPGQGNTEAFF.

This CDR3 reads CASSMEGARSPNGYTF. The CDR3 bases are TGTGCCAGTAGTATGGAGGGGGCGAGATCCCCAAATGGCTACACCTTC. V is TRBV19 and J is TRBJ1-2; 7 nucleotides line up with TRBD1. Germline V gives CDR1 LNHDA, CDR2 SQIVND (reference sequence). This CDR3 has 16 residues. V was clipped by 3 bases and J by 6 bases; unmatched bases: 13.

This clone was counted a single time. This rearrangement joins TRBV12-3 or TRBV12-4 to TRBJ2-2, with D tentatively TRBD1 (6 bases). With 4 bases removed from V and 7 bases from J, the gap between germline ends came to 7 bases. This CDR3 is 12 amino acids long. The CDR3 nucleotides are TGTGCCAGCAGTTCGACAGGCGGGGAGCTGTTTTTT. Encoded protein: CASSSTGGELFF.

This rearrangement joins TRBV19 to TRBJ2-1; D is perhaps TRBD2 (5 bases). With 3 bases removed from V and 6 bases from J, the gap between germline ends came to 15 bases. Germline-derived CDR1 and CDR2 are LNHDA and SQIVND (reference sequence). The CDR3 loop spans 15 amino acids. DNA for the CDR3: TGTGCCAGTAGTATTGGAGGTGGGCCGCGCAATGAGCAGTTCTTC. This sequence encodes CASSIGGGPRNEQFF. The whole variable domain, filled in from reference TRBV19 and TRBJ2-1, reads DGGITQSPKYLFRKEGQNVTLSCEQNLNHDAMYWYRQDPGQGLRLIYYSQIVNDFQKGDIAEGYSVSREKKESFPLTVTSAQKNPTAFYLCASSIGGGPRNEQFFGPGTRLTVL.

The V call is TRBV18, the J call TRBJ1-2, with 12 positions matching TRBD1. V shed 5 bases, J shed 1 base, and the junction held 8 bases outside the gene matches. The CDR3 is 17 residues long. From germline, CDR1 is KGHSH and CDR2 LQKENI. The CDR3 DNA sequence: TGTGCCAGCTCATCCCGGGACAGGGGGCTCGGTAACTATGGCTACACCTTC. It translates to CASSSRDRGLGNYGYTF.

The chain combines TRBV6-5 with TRBJ1-1, with D perhaps matching TRBD1 (5 bases). Trimming took 6 bases from V and 11 from J, leaving 19 bases between them. This CDR3 is built from 13 residues. Germline V gene sequence: CDR1 MNHEY, CDR2 SVGAGI. For the CDR3, the DNA is TGTGCCAGCAGCCTAGTGGGGGGGAATGGCGCTTTCTTT. Protein product: CASSLVGGNGAFF.

The chain combines TRBV4-1 with TRBJ1-5; weak D call: TRBD1 (5 bases). The V end lost 1 base, the J end lost 0 bases, and 7 bases lay between the germline ends. From germline, CDR1 is MGHRA and CDR2 YSYEKL. This CDR3 is built from 15 residues. CDR3 bases: TGCGCCAGCAGCCAAGTGACAGTTAGCAATCAGCCCCAGCATTTT. Its protein product is CASSQVTVSNQPQHF.

This clone was seen just once. This chain links TRBV6-5 with TRBJ2-7; 9 nucleotides line up with TRBD2. Germline assignment: CDR1 MNHEY and CDR2 SVGAGI. The CDR3 consists of 11 residues. The CDR3 nucleotides read TGTTCTAGCGGGGCAACCTACGAGCAGTACTTC. This translates into CSSGATYEQYF.

The J gene is TRBJ2-4, the V gene TRBV5-1; the D gene is possibly TRBD2 (5 bases). This CDR3 comprises 15 residues. With 0 bases removed from V and 7 bases from J, the gap between germline ends came to 14 bases. CDR1 and CDR2 from the germline V gene are SGHRS and YFSETQ. CDR3 nucleotide sequence: TGCGCCAGCAGCTTGGATGGAAGTCCGGGGAACATTCAGTACTTC. Translation: CASSLDGSPGNIQYF.

The rearrangement uses TRBV5-1 and TRBJ1-5, with D unresolved. V gave up 0 bases and J gave up 7 bases, with 14 bases separating them. The germline CDR1 and CDR2 sequences are SGHRS and YFSETQ. The CDR3 sequence is 15 residues long. The DNA for the CDR3 is TGCGCCAGCAGCTTGGCCTCGGGGTCTGGACAGCCCCAGCATTTT. Protein: CASSLASGSGQPQHF.

The chain carries TRBV12-3 or TRBV12-4 and TRBJ1-2, with D hard to call. The CDR3 sequence is 13 residues long. Trimming left V 2 bases short and J 6 bases short, with 10 bases between. CDR3 sequence reads: CASSLRQAHGYTF. CDR3 DNA sequence: TGTGCCAGCAGTTTAAGGCAGGCCCATGGCTACACCTTC.

The J gene is TRBJ1-6, the V gene TRBV27, with a possible D match to TRBD1 (6 bases). V lost 3 bases and J lost 7, with 7 bases in between. Germline V gene data show CDR1 as MNHEY and CDR2 as SMNVEV (reference sequence). The CDR3 is 13 residues long. CDR3 DNA sequence: TGTGCCAGCAGTTTTAGGGGGAATTCACCCCTCCACTTT. Its protein is CASSFRGNSPLHF.

The chain couples TRBV30 to TRBJ1-6; 8 bases match TRBD1. The trim removed 0 bases at V and 8 bases at J, leaving 3 bases unmatched. The CDR3 has 14 residues. The V gene's germline CDR1 is GTSNPN and CDR2 SVGIG (reference sequence). The CDR3 nucleotides are TGTGCCTGGAGTGTGGGACAGGTACATTCACCCCTCCACTTT. This translates into CAWSVGQVHSPLHF.

The J gene is TRBJ1-4, the V gene TRBV18; the D gene is possibly TRBD1 (6 bases). Trimming pared 8 bases from V and 4 bases from J, leaving 11 bases between. CDR3 length: 13 amino acids. Germline CDR1 is KGHSH and CDR2 is LQKENI. The CDR3 sequence: CASQQGNNEKLFF. CDR3 DNA: TGTGCCAGCCAACAGGGAAATAATGAAAAACTGTTTTTT.

The chain carries TRBV6-4 and TRBJ2-4; D gene unclear. The CDR3 totals 14 residues. CDR1 MRHNA and CDR2 SNTAGT come from the germline V gene. Trimming took 8 bases from V and 1 from J, leaving 12 bases between them. The CDR3 reads CASCELAAKNIQYF. The CDR3 DNA sequence: TGTGCCAGCTGCGAGCTTGCGGCCAAAAACATTCAGTACTTC.

The genes are TRBV7-2 and TRBJ2-1; 11 bases are shared with TRBD2. V was clipped by 1 base and J by 0 bases; unmatched bases: 8. The CDR3 is 19 amino acids. Germline CDR1 and CDR2: SGHTA and FQGNSA. CDR3 region: CASSLVASGGTSSYNEQFF. The CDR3 region has the DNA TGTGCCAGCAGCTTAGTGGCTAGCGGGGGGACGAGCTCCTACAATGAGCAGTTCTTC.

The table lists this clone with a count of one. The chain's CDR3 is CASSESGQGKNNEQFF. In DNA form, the CDR3 reads TGCGCCAGCAGTGAGTCGGGACAGGGAAAAAACAATGAGCAGTTCTTC. The chain recombines TRBV10-2 with TRBJ2-1; TRBD1 agrees at 9 bases. This CDR3 is built from 16 residues. The germline CDR1 and CDR2 sequences are WSHSY and SAAADI. V trimming: 0 bases; J trimming: 5 bases; junction bases outside the gene matches: 5.

The chain is built from TRBV4-2 and TRBJ2-7, with 9 nucleotides matching TRBD1. This CDR3 spans 15 amino acids. The V segment lost 2 bases and the J segment 3 bases; nucleotides outside the gene matches: 5. CDR1 is LGHNA, CDR2 YNFKEQ, per germline. CDR3 sequence (DNA): TGTGCCAGCAGCCAAATAGACAGGGGGGACTACGAGCAGTACTTC. It codes for CASSQIDRGDYEQYF.